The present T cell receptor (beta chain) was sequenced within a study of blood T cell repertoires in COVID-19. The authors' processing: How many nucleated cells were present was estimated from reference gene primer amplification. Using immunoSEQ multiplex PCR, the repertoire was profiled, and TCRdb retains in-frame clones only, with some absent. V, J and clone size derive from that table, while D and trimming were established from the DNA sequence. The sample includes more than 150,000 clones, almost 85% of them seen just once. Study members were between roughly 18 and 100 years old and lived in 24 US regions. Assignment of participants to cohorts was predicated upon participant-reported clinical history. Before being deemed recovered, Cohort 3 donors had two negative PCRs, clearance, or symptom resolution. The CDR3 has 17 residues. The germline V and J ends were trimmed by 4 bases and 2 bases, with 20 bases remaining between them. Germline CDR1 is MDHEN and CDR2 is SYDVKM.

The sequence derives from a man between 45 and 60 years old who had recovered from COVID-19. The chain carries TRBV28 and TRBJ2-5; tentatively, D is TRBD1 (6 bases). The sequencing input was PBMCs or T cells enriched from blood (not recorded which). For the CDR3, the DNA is TGTGCCAGCAGTTCACCTGGCGAGGGCAGGGGACAAGAGACCCAGTACTTC. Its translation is CASSSPGEGRGQETQYF.